These T cell receptor beta chains were read from a single sample in a study of cytomegalovirus exposure and HLA in healthy donors. Using immunoSEQ multiplex PCR, the repertoire was profiled, and TCRdb retains in-frame clones only, with some absent. The table has about 190,000 clones, about 80% seen once. Sequenced: PBMCs. The receptors here all came from a woman aged 45-60 years in good health and CMV-seropositive. Each CDR3 is given with its conserved first and last residue. A D gene is named only where the DNA matches it firmly. For some rows the clone size is stated as once, few or many, or as a class when expanded; others skip it.

TRBJ1-2,TRBV6-5,TRBD1,.,TGTGCCAGCAGGACCGGGACAGGGGTCGGCTATGGCTACACCTTC,CASRTGTGVGYGYTF
TRBJ2-7,TRBV6-1,.,.,TGTGCCAGCAGTACTAGACCCTCCTACGAGCAGTACTTC,CASSTRPSYEQYF
TRBJ2-7,TRBV10-3,.,.,TGTGCCATCAGTGTGGAACTAGCCTACGAGCAGTACTTC,CAISVELAYEQYF
TRBJ1-5,TRBV2,TRBD1,.,TGTGCCAGCAGCCGACAGGGGGCGAGCAATCAGCCCCAGCATTTT,CASSRQGASNQPQHF
TRBJ1-5,TRBV19,TRBD1,once,TGTGCCAGTACCCGGGACAGGGGATTTGGTCAGCCCCAGCATTTT,CASTRDRGFGQPQHF
TRBJ2-7,TRBV6-5,TRBD1,.,TGTGCCAGCAGCGACCGCAGGGGGCTAAACGAGCAGTACTTC,CASSDRRGLNEQYF
TRBJ2-1,TRBV2,.,few,TGTGCCAGCAGTGGCGGGTCGGGGGGCTCCCCCATTGAGCAGTTCTTC,CASSGGSGGSPIEQFF
TRBJ2-7,TRBV9,TRBD1,.,TGTGCCAGCAGCGCCGGACAGGGACACCACGAGCAGTACTTC,CASSAGQGHHEQYF
TRBJ2-1,TRBV9,.,.,TGTGCCAGCAGCGGATTTGGACAGCACAATGAGCAGTTCTTC,CASSGFGQHNEQFF
TRBJ1-4,TRBV19,.,.,TGTGCCACTAAAACCCGTTCGTTTCGAGGAGAAAAACTGTTTTTT,CATKTRSFRGEKLFF
TRBJ1-1,TRBV5-1,.,.,TGCGCCAGCAGGTTAGGGGTGCTTAACACTGAAGCTTTCTTT,CASRLGVLNTEAFF
TRBJ2-3,TRBV15,.,.,TGTGCCACCAGCAGGGCGGGACTCACAGATACGCAGTATTTT,CATSRAGLTDTQYF
TRBJ1-2,TRBV12-5,.,.,TGTGCTAGTGGTTTCTCAGCTAACTATGGCTACACCTTC,CASGFSANYGYTF
TRBJ2-1,TRBV5-1,.,.,TGCGCCAGCAGCTTGGGTCCGGGTACATCATTCTTC,CASSLGPGTSFF
TRBJ2-7,TRBV5-6,TRBD2,.,TGTGCCAGCAGCGCGGGACTAGCGGGGGGGCTTTCCTACGAGCAGTACTTC,CASSAGLAGGLSYEQYF
TRBJ2-7,TRBV30,TRBD1,.,TGTGCCTGGAGTCCCCCGGACAGGGACCTAGGAGAGCAGTACTTC,CAWSPPDRDLGEQYF
TRBJ1-6,TRBV6-5,.,.,TGTGCCAGCAGTGAACCGTTGGGAGCACTCCTCCACTTT,CASSEPLGALLHF
TRBJ1-4,TRBV7-2,.,once,TGTGCCAGCAGCTTAGTCTCTGCAACTAATGAAAAACTGTTTTTT,CASSLVSATNEKLFF
TRBJ2-7,TRBV14,TRBD1,.,TGTGCCAGCAGCCACGTATCAGGGGACAGGTACGAGCAGTACTTC,CASSHVSGDRYEQYF
TRBJ2-1,TRBV12-5,.,.,TGTGCTAGTGGTTTAGGTAGTTCAGGTGAGCAGTTCTTC,CASGLGSSGEQFF
TRBJ2-5,TRBV5-6,.,.,TGTGCCAGCAGCTTCTCTGAGACCCAGTACTTC,CASSFSETQYF
TRBJ2-7,TRBV7-2,TRBD1,.,TGTGCCAGCAGCAGGGGGACAGGGCCCCAGGAGCAGTACTTC,CASSRGTGPQEQYF
TRBJ1-3,TRBV7-2,.,.,TGTGCCAGCAGCTTAGATGGAGGCTCTGGAAACACCATATATTTT,CASSLDGGSGNTIYF
TRBJ1-5,TRBV28,.,.,TGTGCCAGCAGTAACGGCAGGGCCAATCAGCCCCAGCATTTT,CASSNGRANQPQHF
TRBJ2-7,TRBV28,.,.,TGTGCCAGCAGTTTATTATCGGCAGGGGTCAACGAGCAGTACTTC,CASSLLSAGVNEQYF
TRBJ2-3,TRBV7-2,.,.,TGTGCCAGCAGCTTCCACTACAGCACAGATACGCAGTATTTT,CASSFHYSTDTQYF
TRBJ1-3,TRBV27,.,once,TGTGCCAGCAGTGTAAGGGGAACTGGAAACACCATATATTTT,CASSVRGTGNTIYF
TRBJ2-6,TRBV19,TRBD1,.,TGTGCCAGTAGTATAAGACAGGGTCCTCCTGGGGCCAACGTCCTGACTTTC,CASSIRQGPPGANVLTF
TRBJ1-2,TRBV28,TRBD1,.,TGTGCCAGCAGTCCTCAGGGGGCGTCCCACTATGGCTACACCTTC,CASSPQGASHYGYTF
TRBJ1-3,TRBV7-9,.,.,TGTGCCAGCAGCTTAGCGGTTCCAGGCAACACCATATATTTT,CASSLAVPGNTIYF
TRBJ2-7,TRBV2,TRBD2,.,TGTGCCAGCAGGCTAGCGGGGGGCCATACCTACGAGCAGTACTTC,CASRLAGGHTYEQYF
TRBJ1-2,TRBV2,.,.,TGTGCCAGCAGTGGGCGGAGCCGCAACAACTATGGCTACACCTTC,CASSGRSRNNYGYTF
TRBJ2-3,TRBV6-5,TRBD2,.,TGTGCCAGCAGTTACCTATCCGGGGGGGCCACAGATACGCAGTATTTT,CASSYLSGGATDTQYF
TRBJ2-7,TRBV4-1,.,.,TGCGCCAGCAGCCAAGTTACAGGAGCAATTTACGAGCAGTACTTC,CASSQVTGAIYEQYF
TRBJ1-3,TRBV30,.,.,TGTGCCTGGAGTGTACTGGGGGGGGCGCCTGGAAACACCATATATTTT,CAWSVLGGAPGNTIYF
TRBJ2-2,TRBV28,.,.,TGTGCCAGCAGTTTCTCCGGTCGGAACACCGGGGAGCTGTTTTTT,CASSFSGRNTGELFF
TRBJ2-1,TRBV7-9,TRBD1,once,TGTGCCAGCAGCTTAGAGGGGGCAGGCAATGAGCAGTTCTTC,CASSLEGAGNEQFF
TRBJ1-3,TRBV19,.,.,TGTGCCAGTAGGGAGGAGTCCTCTGGAAACACCATATATTTT,CASREESSGNTIYF
TRBJ2-5,TRBV18,.,once,TGTGCCAGCTCACCAAGCAGGGGTGGGGAGACCCAGTACTTC,CASSPSRGGETQYF
TRBJ2-1,TRBV7-9,TRBD1,.,TGTGCCAGCAGCACCGGACAGGGAGCATACAATGAGCAGTTCTTC,CASSTGQGAYNEQFF
TRBJ1-1,TRBV6-6,.,.,TGTGCCAGCAGTTACCGCGCGGAGAGTGAAGCTTTCTTT,CASSYRAESEAFF
TRBJ2-7,TRBV6-1,.,.,TGTGCCACCGACTCTTACTACGAGCAGTACTTC,CATDSYYEQYF
TRBJ1-2,TRBV5-1,.,.,TGCGCCAGCAGAGAGACGGGTGGCGGCTACACCTTC,CASRETGGGYTF
TRBJ1-5,TRBV5-7,.,.,TGTGCCAGCAGCATAAGAGTTTATAGCAATCAGCCCCAGCATTTT,CASSIRVYSNQPQHF
TRBJ1-1,TRBV7-3,.,.,TGTGCCAGCAGCACGACAGGTAACACTGAAGCTTTCTTT,CASSTTGNTEAFF
TRBJ1-1,TRBV6-6,.,.,TGTGCCAGCAGTTACTCAAGGGAGGGAGTCTTCTTT,CASSYSREGVFF
TRBJ2-1,TRBV5-4,TRBD1,.,TGTGCCAGCAGCTTCGCACAGGGGTCTATTTACAATGAGCAGTTCTTC,CASSFAQGSIYNEQFF
TRBJ2-1,TRBV7-7,TRBD2,once,TGTGCCAGCAGCTTCCTAGCGGGGGGGCGTGGTGAGCAGTTCTTC,CASSFLAGGRGEQFF
TRBJ1-2,TRBV7-3,TRBD1,.,TGTGCCAGCAGCTTGGCCGGGACAGGTCATGGCTACACCTTC,CASSLAGTGHGYTF
TRBJ2-3,TRBV15,.,.,TGTGCCACCAGCCTCTCTAGGGGGATAGATACGCAGTATTTT,CATSLSRGIDTQYF
TRBJ2-5,TRBV9,TRBD2,.,TGTGCCAGCAGCCCCGGGGGGGAGGGGTTGGAGACCCAGTACTTC,CASSPGGEGLETQYF